This T cell receptor beta chain was captured in a study of identical twins. Study results and caveats: Modeled out-of-frame TCR alpha sharing in monozygotic twins fell below observed levels. Within twin pairs, the out-of-frame alpha sequences they shared showed excess low generation probability.

CDR1 and CDR2 (germline): SNHLY, FYNNEI. There are 14 residues in the CDR3. Trimming removed 5 bases at V and 3 bases at J, with 11 bases between. From the 5' RACE reads, TCRdb called clonotypes with MiXCR, one entry per CDR3 protein. The table lists 240,000 or so distinct CDR3 sequences, around 7% of them singletons, with 3.6% in the top ten. As concerns this clonotype: Its antigen is undetermined.

These same data were also listed under a study on yellow fever vaccine responses in identical twins.

The chain is built from TRBV2 and TRBJ2-1; no reliable D call. Sequenced: memory (CD45RO+) T cells sorted from blood. The clonotype was recovered from a woman under 30 in good health. CDR3 residues: CASSPGDVYNEQFF. CDR3 nucleotides: TGTGCCAGCAGTCCCGGAGACGTCTACAATGAGCAGTTCTTC.